The subject of this entry is one T cell receptor beta chain. The protocol was immunoSEQ multiplex PCR, while the TCRdb copy is restricted to in-frame clones and leaves out a portion. The table lists roughly 190,000 clones, approximately 89% of them singletons. The data originate from a study of blood T cell repertoires in COVID-19. The CDR3 covers 14 residues. Germline-derived CDR1 and CDR2 are ENHRY and SYGVKD. The ends lost 0 bases at V and 7 bases at J; junction bases unmatched: 4. The sequencing sample was made of peripheral blood. The chain couples TRBV10-3 to TRBJ1-1; TRBD1 matches 8 bases. The receptor was isolated from a woman aged 55-75 years with acute or convalescent COVID-19. CDR3 region: CAISESAQGVEAFF. CDR3 sequence (DNA): TGTGCCATCAGTGAGTCAGCACAGGGGGTTGAAGCTTTCTTT.